The rows below give T cell receptor beta chains drawn from one sample of a study of T cells after yellow fever vaccination. TCRdb reanalysed the 5' RACE reads using MiXCR and keeps one entry per CDR3 protein. This table holds about 320,000 distinct CDR3 sequences, 3.5% to 5% found once. Specimen: PBMCs, collected 15 days after the yellow fever booster vaccination. These TCRs come from a man aged 18-30 years who received the YFV17D yellow fever vaccine. Each CDR3 is given with its conserved first and last residue.

V gene,CDR3 protein
TRBV7-2,CASLPGRGYPDTQYF
TRBV29-1,CSVGTGSGAFSYEQYF
TRBV18,CASSRTDSNQPQHF
TRBV12-3/TRBV12-4,CASSGWQGQYGYTF
TRBV20-1,CSVFTRLYGYTF
TRBV20-1,CSARDRGRYNEQFF
TRBV5-1,CASSYGSGANVLTF
TRBV27,CASKRDPNYGYTF
TRBV7-3,CASSQGLMNTGELFF
TRBV12-3/TRBV12-4,CASSLEGTVNSPLHF
TRBV2,CASSEARQIGGTEAFF
TRBV5-1,CASSYGTGGFDEKLFF
TRBV10-3,CAISGLSGANVLTF
TRBV7-9,CASSEETQYF
TRBV5-1,CASSLVGTSGSDTQYF
TRBV3-1,CASSQDLLAASDTQYF